The next 13 T cell receptor beta chains were all read from a single sample in a study of shared clonotypes between healthy human individuals. Some clones are missing from TCRdb's copy, which holds only in-frame ones; the method was immunoSEQ multiplex PCR. Here the sample spans under 1,100,000 clones, 65% to 75% being singletons. The sequencing input was memory CD4+ T cells sorted from blood. The subset here: CD45RA-negative fraction. These receptors originate from a young man in good health.

V is TRBV9 and J is TRBJ1-3; no reliable D call. CDR1 is SGDLS and CDR2 is YYNGEE in the germline V gene. The germline V and J ends were trimmed by 4 bases and 1 base, with 15 bases remaining between them. The CDR3 spans 16 residues. The CDR3 DNA reads as TGTGCCAGCAGCCCGCCATTTGGCCGATCTGGAAACACCATATATTTT. Protein sequence: CASSPPFGRSGNTIYF.

The chain employs TRBV18 and TRBJ2-7; D might be TRBD1 (6 bases). Germline CDR1 KGHSH, CDR2 LQKENI. The V end lost 0 bases, the J end lost 3 bases, and 9 bases lay between the germline ends. CDR3 length: 14 amino acids. For the CDR3, the DNA is TGTGCCAGCTCACCACCTCACAGGGACTACGAGCAGTACTTC. It yields the protein CASSPPHRDYEQYF.

The chain links TRBV5-1 to TRBJ2-5; tentatively, D is TRBD2 (6 bases). The CDR3 covers 15 residues. Trimming removed 0 bases from V and 2 bases from J, with 11 bases in between. Germline CDR1 is SGHRS and CDR2 is YFSETQ. The CDR3 bases are TGCGCCAGCAGCTTGGGGGGCCGGGGGCAAGAGACCCAGTACTTC. It is translated as CASSLGGRGQETQYF.

The J gene is TRBJ2-7, the V gene TRBV6-6; 9 bases agree with TRBD1. The CDR3 covers 14 residues. Germline loops: CDR1 MNHNY, CDR2 SVGAGI (reference sequence). J gave up 5 bases and V 6 bases, and 8 bases lay outside the gene matches. The CDR3 loop reads CASRTGQGAHEQYF. CDR3 DNA sequence: TGTGCCAGCAGAACGGGACAGGGAGCCCACGAGCAGTACTTC.

This clone was seen only a few times. The CDR3 DNA is TGTGCCAGCAGTTTGAGGGACAGCTATGGCTACACCTTC. Its translation is CASSLRDSYGYTF. The chain uses TRBV6-6 and TRBJ1-2; TRBD1 agrees at 7 bases. The CDR3 is made up of 13 amino acids. J lost 4 bases, V lost 4 bases, and 3 bases had no gene match. Germline V CDR1 and CDR2: MNHNY, SVGAGI (reference sequence).

This chain uses TRBV2 with TRBJ2-7, with D possibly TRBD2 on 6 matching bases. The germline V gene encodes CDR1 SNHLY and CDR2 FYNNEI. This CDR3 comprises 14 residues. V gave up 6 bases and J gave up 3 bases, with 15 bases separating them. The CDR3 coding sequence is TGTGCCAGCAGCGACCTCGCGGGGCACTACGAGCAGTACTTC. Translating it yields CASSDLAGHYEQYF.

Concerning this clone itself: The germline gene is not matched at one end of the junction; a read error may be the cause. The chain is built from TRBV5-1 and TRBJ2-4; the match to TRBD1 covers 8 bases. Per the germline V gene, CDR1 is SGHRS and CDR2 is YFSETQ. This CDR3 has 15 amino acids. In DNA form, the CDR3 reads TGCGCCAGCAGATATAACCAGGGGGCAAAAAGCATTCAGTACTTC. Amino acids: CASRYNQGAKSIQYF.

There are a few counts of this clone. The chain combines TRBV6-5 with TRBJ2-5, with 11 bases matching TRBD2. V was clipped by 1 base and J by 4 bases; unmatched bases: 2. The CDR3 extends over 15 amino acids. Looked up from germline, CDR1 is MNHEY and CDR2 is SVGAGI. CDR3 in amino acids: CASSYLLAGVETQYF. The CDR3 coding sequence is TGTGCCAGCAGTTACTTACTAGCGGGAGTAGAGACCCAGTACTTC.

This sequence joins TRBV29-1 and TRBJ2-7, with D tentatively TRBD2 (5 bases). The CDR3 spans 14 residues. CDR1 is SQVTM and CDR2 is ANQGSEA in the germline V gene. The V and J ends lost 6 bases and 0 bases respectively, with 15 bases between them. CDR3 loop: CSVLFRGSSYEQYF. The CDR3 DNA is TGCAGCGTACTGTTTCGGGGAAGCTCCTACGAGCAGTACTTC.

The gene calls are TRBV10-1 and TRBJ2-5; D perhaps matches TRBD1 (5 bases). This CDR3 is 15 amino acids long. Germline values: CDR1 WNHNN, CDR2 SYGVQD (reference sequence). Trimming pared 0 bases from V and 4 bases from J, leaving 12 bases between. CDR3 DNA sequence: TGCGCCAGCAGTGAGTCCTTTGCAGGGATAGAGACCCAGTACTTC. Its translation is CASSESFAGIETQYF.

This chain links TRBV5-4 with TRBJ1-2; possibly TRBD1 for D (5 bases). Germline V gives CDR1 SGHNT, CDR2 YYREEE (reference sequence). The CDR3 sequence is 13 residues long. V shed 1 base and J shed 6 bases, with 10 bases lying between them. CDR3 nucleotides: TGTGCCAGCAGCTTGCAGGGTATAGATGGCTACACCTTC. This translates into CASSLQGIDGYTF.

The chain employs TRBV7-9 and TRBJ1-6, with no clear D. The CDR3 contains 15 residues. Trimming removed 5 bases at V and 5 bases at J, with 13 bases between. CDR1 SEHNR and CDR2 FQNEAQ come from the germline V gene (reference sequence). This CDR3 reads CASSTRERNNSPLHF. CDR3 DNA sequence: TGTGCCAGCAGCACCCGTGAACGGAATAATTCACCCCTCCACTTT.

The chain has TRBV19 and TRBJ1-1, with 7 bases aligning to TRBD1. The CDR3 is made up of 15 amino acids. V shed 5 bases and J 0 bases; nucleotides not matched to a gene: 6. The V gene's germline CDR1 is LNHDA and CDR2 SQIVND (reference sequence). The CDR3 sequence: CASSFRQGLNTEAFF. CDR3 nucleotides: TGTGCCAGTAGTTTCCGACAGGGCTTGAACACTGAAGCTTTCTTT.